This record covers a single T cell receptor (beta chain). CDR1 MNHEY and CDR2 SMNVEV come from the germline V gene (reference sequence). The CDR3 loop spans 15 amino acids. With V trimmed by 3 bases and J by 6 bases, 7 bases remained unmatched. The sample belongs to a study of CD8 T cells in Susac syndrome. RNA in amounts of roughly 0.5 to 1 ug was reverse transcribed with random hexamers. MiXCR was run by TCRdb on the immunoSEQ multiplex PCR reads, yielding one entry per CDR3 protein. The table shows around 220,000 distinct CDR3 sequences, with around 90% occurring only once. This receptor was taken from a human donor with multiple sclerosis. The chain recombines TRBV27 with TRBJ1-2; TRBD1 aligns across 10 bases. The specimen sequenced was CD8+ T cells from PBMCs. In DNA, the CDR3 is TGTGCCAGCAGTTTCTTTGACAGGGGGCTACATGGCTACACCTTC. Translating it yields CASSFFDRGLHGYTF.